This T cell receptor (beta chain) was observed in a study of blood T cell repertoires in COVID-19. Across the whole study: T cells, B-cell-depleted T cells, or PBMCs provided the cDNA or gDNA that served as material.

Sequencing used immunoSEQ multiplex PCR; TCRdb keeps in-frame clones, though not all of them. Altogether around 200,000 clones are present, approximately 81% being singletons, with the ten largest covering 4.9%. Trimming removed 0 bases from V and 7 bases from J, with 13 bases in between. There are 15 residues in the CDR3. Germline assignment: CDR1 MNHNY and CDR2 SVGAGI (reference sequence). The sequencing input was peripheral blood. This clonotype originated in a woman older than 75 with acute or convalescent COVID-19. The V gene is TRBV6-6, the J gene TRBJ2-1, with unresolved D. The CDR3 protein is CASSYSPTARNEQFF. CDR3 bases: TGTGCCAGCAGTTACTCCCCTACGGCGAGGAATGAGCAGTTCTTC.